These 27 T cell receptor beta chains were all obtained from the same sample, sequenced in a study of blood T cell repertoires in COVID-19. Profiled with immunoSEQ multiplex PCR; TCRdb holds only in-frame clones, not every one. The sample consists of around 170,000 clones, under 80% of them appearing once. The specimen sequenced was peripheral blood. The receptors derive from a woman at least 80 years old with acute or convalescent COVID-19.

In DNA form, the CDR3 reads TGTGCCAGCAGCCAGGACAGCTATACCCAGTACTTC. Protein: CASSQDSYTQYF. The chain carries TRBV14 and TRBJ2-5, with a possible D match to TRBD1 (6 bases). The V gene lost 3 bases and the J gene lost 8 bases, with 10 bases spanning the gap. Germline V lookup: CDR1 SGHDN, CDR2 FVKESK. This CDR3 spans 12 amino acids. The full variable domain, with the rest looked up from reference TRBV14 and TRBJ2-5, is EAGVTQFPSHSVIEKGQTVTLRCDPISGHDNLYWYRRVMGKEIKFLLHFVKESKQDESGMPNNRFLAERTGGTYSTLKVQPAELEDSGVYFCASSQDSYTQYFGPGTRLLVL.

The rearrangement joins TRBV14 to TRBJ2-1; 13 bases line up with TRBD2. The CDR3 runs 19 residues. Germline CDR1 is SGHDN and CDR2 is FVKESK. V dropped 4 bases and J dropped 1; count of bases not matched to a gene: 10. CDR3 sequence reads: CASSRTRTSGRGSYNEQFF. Written as DNA, the CDR3 is TGTGCCAGCAGCCGTACCCGTACTAGCGGGAGGGGGTCCTACAATGAGCAGTTCTTC.

The chain links TRBV7-2 to TRBJ2-4; D is perhaps TRBD2 (7 bases). This CDR3 comprises 15 residues. V was trimmed by 3 bases and J by 6 bases, leaving 15 bases between them. CDR1 is SGHTA, CDR2 FQGNSA, per germline. CDR3 bases: TGTGCCAGCAGCTTGACGGGGGGCGTGGGAAACATTCAGTACTTC. Residues: CASSLTGGVGNIQYF.

CDR3 sequence: CASSFSGSNTGELFF. CDR3 bases: TGTGCCAGCAGTTTCAGCGGGTCCAACACCGGGGAGCTGTTTTTT. V gene TRBV6-5 combines with J gene TRBJ2-2; D possibly corresponds to TRBD2 (6 bases). V shed 4 bases and J shed 2 bases, with 11 bases lying between them. The germline CDR1 and CDR2 sequences are MNHEY and SVGAGI. This CDR3 contains 15 residues.

CDR3 bases: TGTGCCAGCAGCTTGGAACCGGGGAGGTCGACTGAAGCTTTCTTT. It is translated as CASSLEPGRSTEAFF. V is TRBV5-4 and J is TRBJ1-1; no definite D call. CDR3 length equals 15 residues. Germline V gene lookup returns CDR1 SGHNT and CDR2 YYREEE (reference sequence). The V end was cut by 0 bases, the J end by 5 bases, with 14 bases between.

The DNA for the CDR3 is TGTGCCAGCAGCTCCAGGGGTTCTGGAAACACCATATATTTT. It specifies CASSSRGSGNTIYF. V and J are TRBV7-9 and TRBJ1-3; D may be TRBD1 (6 bases). The CDR3 spans 14 residues. Germline CDR1 and CDR2: SEHNR and FQNEAQ (reference sequence). V was pared by 4 bases and J by 1 base, with 8 bases between.

This sequence joins TRBV20-1 and TRBJ2-7; 12 nucleotides line up with TRBD2. This CDR3 spans 16 amino acids. V was clipped by 3 bases and J by 2 bases; unmatched bases: 8. Germline values: CDR1 DFQATT, CDR2 SNEGSKA (reference sequence). CDR3 nucleotides: TGCAGTGCTAGTGCCCCAGGACTAGCGGGAACCTACGAGCAGTACTTC. Its protein product is CSASAPGLAGTYEQYF.

There are a few counts of this clone. The chain couples TRBV28 to TRBJ2-4; 14 positions match TRBD2. Germline V gene sequence: CDR1 MDHEN, CDR2 SYDVKM. The CDR3 length is 18 residues. J was trimmed by 2 bases and V by 4 bases; bases with no gene match: 7. For the CDR3, the DNA is TGTGCCAGCAGTTCCGGGACTAGCGGGAGCGTTACCAAAAACATTCAGTACTTC. This sequence encodes CASSSGTSGSVTKNIQYF.

This chain uses TRBV28 with TRBJ1-1; possible D gene TRBD1, 5 bases. Between the trimmed V and J ends, which lost 4 bases and 6 bases, there was a span of 15 bases. The germline V gene has CDR1 MDHEN and CDR2 SYDVKM. The CDR3 is made up of 14 amino acids. The CDR3 reads CASSSGLPSAEAFF. Here the CDR3 DNA reads TGTGCCAGCAGTTCGGGACTCCCGAGTGCTGAAGCTTTCTTT.

This rearrangement joins TRBV7-2 to TRBJ2-7; 7 bases are shared with TRBD2. Germline CDR1 SGHTA, CDR2 FQGNSA. V shed 4 bases and J 0 bases; nucleotides not matched to a gene: 6. The CDR3 spans 15 residues. The CDR3 protein is CASSSLAGFSYEQYF. Written as DNA, the CDR3 is TGTGCCAGCAGCTCGTTAGCGGGCTTCTCCTACGAGCAGTACTTC. The variable domain in full, with the rest retrieved from reference TRBV7-2 and TRBJ2-7, is GAGVSQSPSNKVTEKGKDVELRCDPISGHTALYWYRQSLGQGLEFLIYFQGNSAPDKSGLPSDRFSAERTGGSVSTLTIQRTQQEDSAVYLCASSSLAGFSYEQYFGPGTRLTVT.

The rearrangement joins TRBV28 to TRBJ2-3, with TRBD2 matching over 7 bases. The CDR3 length is 15 residues. V lost 5 bases to trimming and J lost 4 bases; unmatched junction nucleotides: 9. Looked up from germline, CDR1 is MDHEN and CDR2 is SYDVKM. The CDR3 region has the DNA TGTGCCAGCAGTCCTCACGCCGGGGGGTCAGATACGCAGTATTTT. Amino acid sequence: CASSPHAGGSDTQYF.

This clone occurred a few times. The V gene is TRBV28, the J gene TRBJ2-3; 8 nucleotides match TRBD2. After removal of 5 bases from V and 2 bases from J, the junction contained 15 bases not matched to a gene. This CDR3 spans 18 amino acids. Germline CDR1 and CDR2: MDHEN and SYDVKM. CDR3 region: CASSPQLLAETNTDTQYF. DNA for the CDR3: TGTGCCAGCAGTCCCCAACTACTAGCGGAGACTAACACAGATACGCAGTATTTT.

The chain recombines TRBV19 with TRBJ1-6; a weak D match, TRBD1 (6 bases). V lost 8 bases and J lost 7, with 9 bases in between. This CDR3 is built from 12 residues. Germline V gives CDR1 LNHDA, CDR2 SQIVND (reference sequence). CDR3 sequence: CASGRGNSPLHF. The CDR3 region has the DNA TGTGCCAGTGGCAGGGGAAATTCACCCCTCCACTTT.

This clone was observed a single time. V is TRBV11-2 and J is TRBJ2-2; 7 nucleotides line up with TRBD1. This CDR3 region has 13 residues. Germline trimming cut 5 bases from V and 4 bases from J; bases unmatched to any gene: 1. CDR1 SGHAT and CDR2 FQNNGV come from the germline V gene. This CDR3 reads CASSPGGTGELFF. Here the CDR3 DNA reads TGTGCCAGCAGCCCAGGGGGCACCGGGGAGCTGTTTTTT.

The gene calls are TRBV19 and TRBJ2-1; TRBD2 might be the D (5 bases). Germline V gene data show CDR1 as LNHDA and CDR2 as SQIVND (reference sequence). This CDR3 has 16 amino acids. V was trimmed by 3 bases and J by 3 bases, leaving 15 bases between them. For the CDR3, the DNA is TGTGCCAGTAGTATTCGCACTGGAGCGGACTACAATGAGCAGTTCTTC. It codes for CASSIRTGADYNEQFF. The full variable domain, completed using reference TRBV19 and TRBJ2-1, is DGGITQSPKYLFRKEGQNVTLSCEQNLNHDAMYWYRQDPGQGLRLIYYSQIVNDFQKGDIAEGYSVSREKKESFPLTVTSAQKNPTAFYLCASSIRTGADYNEQFFGPGTRLTVL.

V and J are TRBV5-1 and TRBJ1-4, with TRBD1 as a possible D gene (5 bases). The CDR3 runs 12 residues. Per germline, CDR1 SGHRS and CDR2 YFSETQ. The germline V and J ends were trimmed by 0 bases and 11 bases, with 8 bases remaining between them. The CDR3 here is CASSLEGTKLFF. The CDR3 DNA is TGCGCCAGCAGCTTGGAGGGGACTAAACTGTTTTTT.

The V call is TRBV29-1, the J call TRBJ2-3; tentative D call: TRBD1 (6 bases). The V end lost 2 bases, the J end lost 2 bases, and 8 bases lay between the germline ends. The germline V gene has CDR1 SQVTM and CDR2 ANQGSEA. The CDR3 sequence is 13 residues long. The CDR3 here is CSVERQDTDTQYF. In DNA, the CDR3 is TGCAGCGTTGAACGACAGGACACAGATACGCAGTATTTT.

This CDR3 reads CASSERGGTGGSTDTQYF. The CDR3 nucleotides read TGTGCCAGCAGTGAAAGAGGAGGGACGGGGGGGAGCACAGATACGCAGTATTTT. The chain carries TRBV6-1 and TRBJ2-3; 8 bases match TRBD2. CDR3 size: 18 residues. Unmatched junction bases numbered 10, after V lost 2 bases and J lost 0 bases. Germline CDR1 and CDR2: MNHNS and SASEGT.

The rearrangement links TRBV2 to TRBJ2-1; D gene ambiguous. V was shortened by 3 bases and J by 8 bases, with 11 bases between the two germline ends. Germline assignment: CDR1 SNHLY and CDR2 FYNNEI. The CDR3 contains 13 residues. Here the CDR3 reads CASSEGSWHEQFF. The CDR3 coding sequence is TGTGCCAGCAGTGAGGGCAGTTGGCATGAGCAGTTCTTC.

The chain is built from TRBV10-1 and TRBJ2-7; D might be TRBD2 (5 bases). The ends were cut back, 0 bases at V and 4 bases at J, with 10 bases in the middle. The CDR3 consists of 14 residues. Germline lookup yields CDR1 WNHNN and CDR2 SYGVQD (reference sequence). The CDR3 is CASSESGRTYEQYF. The DNA of the CDR3 is TGCGCCAGCAGTGAGTCGGGCCGGACTTACGAGCAGTACTTC.

The chain employs TRBV6-6 and TRBJ1-1; TRBD1 is a possible D gene (5 bases). Germline V gene lookup returns CDR1 MNHNY and CDR2 SVGAGI (reference sequence). Trimming stripped 4 bases from V and 8 bases from J, with 17 bases between. The CDR3 spans 14 residues. The CDR3 DNA reads as TGTGCCAGCAGTTTCCCGGGGGATTTACTAGAAGCTTTCTTT. It translates to CASSFPGDLLEAFF.

The chain recombines TRBV30 with TRBJ1-1; the D gene is possibly TRBD1 (6 bases). The V gene lost 3 bases and the J gene lost 1 base, with 12 bases spanning the gap. CDR1 and CDR2 (germline): GTSNPN, SVGIG (reference sequence). This CDR3 is 14 amino acids long. CDR3 loop: CAWRVGTWNTEAFF. CDR3 bases: TGTGCCTGGAGGGTCGGGACATGGAACACTGAAGCTTTCTTT.

This sequence joins TRBV2 and TRBJ2-1; 9 nucleotides match TRBD2. CDR1 SNHLY and CDR2 FYNNEI come from the germline V gene. J lost 9 bases, V lost 4 bases, and 7 bases had no gene match. The CDR3 has 14 amino acids. CDR3 in amino acids: CASSAAGGPLEQFF. Written as DNA, the CDR3 is TGTGCCAGCAGTGCTGCGGGAGGGCCACTTGAGCAGTTCTTC.

This rearrangement joins TRBV28 to TRBJ2-3; TRBD2 matches 9 bases. Germline V gives CDR1 MDHEN, CDR2 SYDVKM. This CDR3 is built from 15 residues. The J segment lost 3 bases and the V segment lost 7 bases, leaving 8 bases of the junction unmatched. The CDR3 is CASKVAGGLTDTQYF. The CDR3 nucleotides are TGTGCCAGCAAAGTCGCGGGAGGGCTGACAGATACGCAGTATTTT. The full variable domain, rest sourced from reference TRBV28 and TRBJ2-3, is DVKVTQSSRYLVKRTGEKVFLECVQDMDHENMFWYRQDPGLGLRLIYFSYDVKMKEKGDIPEGYSVSREKKERFSLILESASTNQTSMYLCASKVAGGLTDTQYFGPGTRLTVL.

The chain employs TRBV4-3 and TRBJ1-2; the D gene is possibly TRBD1 (6 bases). CDR1 and CDR2 (germline): LGHNA, YSLEER. V dropped 1 base and J dropped 3 bases, with 15 bases sitting between them. The CDR3 contains 16 residues. CDR3 protein: CASSQVAGAQDYGYTF. The CDR3 nucleotides are TGCGCCAGCAGCCAAGTAGCAGGGGCGCAAGACTATGGCTACACCTTC.

The V call is TRBV6-1, the J call TRBJ2-4; D ambiguous. Germline assignment: CDR1 MNHNS and CDR2 SASEGT. Trimming left V 2 bases short and J 6 bases short, with 17 bases between. The CDR3 contains 16 residues. The CDR3 here is CASSEPRHFPRNIQYF. CDR3 coding DNA: TGTGCCAGCAGTGAACCGCGGCATTTCCCAAGAAACATTCAGTACTTC.

The rearrangement links TRBV28 to TRBJ2-7; TRBD1 matches at 9 bases. Germline CDR1 reads MDHEN; CDR2 reads SYDVKM. The V gene end was trimmed by 8 bases and the J gene end by 3 bases; junction bases not matched to a gene: 8. This CDR3 region has 14 residues. The CDR3 protein is CASYRTGENYEQYF. DNA for the CDR3: TGTGCCAGCTACCGGACAGGGGAAAACTACGAGCAGTACTTC.